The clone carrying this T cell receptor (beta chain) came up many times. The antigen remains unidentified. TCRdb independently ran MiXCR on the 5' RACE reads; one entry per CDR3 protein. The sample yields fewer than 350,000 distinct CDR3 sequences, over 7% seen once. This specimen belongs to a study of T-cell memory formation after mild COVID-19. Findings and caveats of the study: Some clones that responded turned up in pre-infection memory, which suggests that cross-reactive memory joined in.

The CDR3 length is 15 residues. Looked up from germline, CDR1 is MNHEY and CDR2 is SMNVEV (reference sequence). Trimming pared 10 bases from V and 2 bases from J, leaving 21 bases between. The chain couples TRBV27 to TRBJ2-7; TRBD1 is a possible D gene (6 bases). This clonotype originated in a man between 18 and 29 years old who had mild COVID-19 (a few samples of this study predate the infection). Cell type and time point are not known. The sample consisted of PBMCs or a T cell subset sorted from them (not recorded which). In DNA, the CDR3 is TGTGCCATCGCTAAAAGCCGGACAGAGCCCTACGAGCAGTACTTC. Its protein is CAIAKSRTEPYEQYF.